The TCR beta chain described here comes from a study of Ad26.COV2.S vaccination and SARS-CoV-2 variants. The overall study: The vaccine Ad26.COV2.S was put into the muscle once, or twice with 56 days between.

Treatment reported: roughly 18 received Ad26.COV2.S at low or high dose, single or two shots; several received placebo; per-sample allocation not given. Day 63 following the first vaccine or placebo injection was when the samples were taken. As to this clone: At one end the junction does not follow the germline gene, possibly because of a read error.

The protocol was immunoSEQ multiplex PCR, while the TCRdb copy is restricted to in-frame clones and leaves out a portion. The repertoire holds some 390,000 clones, with 70% to 90% as singletons. The germline V gene encodes CDR1 SGHNT and CDR2 YYREEE (reference sequence). This CDR3 spans 15 amino acids. This sequence originates from a person aged 18-65 years who received the Ad26.COV2.S COVID-19 vaccine or a placebo. The sample in question was peripheral blood, obtained in a trial of Ad26.COV2.S vaccine versus placebo. The J gene is TRBJ2-1, the V gene TRBV5-4; 8 bases fit TRBD2. CDR3 region: CASSLGGTSYTEQFF. In nucleotides, the CDR3 is TGTGCCAGCAGCTTGGGGGGGACTAGTTACACTGAGCAGTTCTTC.